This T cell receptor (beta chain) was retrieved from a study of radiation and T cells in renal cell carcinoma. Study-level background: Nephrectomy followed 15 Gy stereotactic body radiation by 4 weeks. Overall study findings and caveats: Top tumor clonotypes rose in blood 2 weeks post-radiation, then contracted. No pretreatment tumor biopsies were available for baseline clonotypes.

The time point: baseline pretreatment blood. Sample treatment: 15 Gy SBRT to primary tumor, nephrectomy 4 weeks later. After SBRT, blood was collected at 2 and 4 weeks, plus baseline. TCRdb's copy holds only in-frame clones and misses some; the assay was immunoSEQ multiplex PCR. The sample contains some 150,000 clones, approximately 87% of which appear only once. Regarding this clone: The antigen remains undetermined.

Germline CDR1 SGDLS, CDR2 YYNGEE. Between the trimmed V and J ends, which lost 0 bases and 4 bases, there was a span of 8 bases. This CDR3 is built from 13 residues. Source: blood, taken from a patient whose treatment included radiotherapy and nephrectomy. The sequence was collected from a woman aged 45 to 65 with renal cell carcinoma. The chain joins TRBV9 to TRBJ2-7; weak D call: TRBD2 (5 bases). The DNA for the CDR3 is TGTGCCAGCAGCGTAGGGACTTCGTACGAGCAGTACTTC. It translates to CASSVGTSYEQYF. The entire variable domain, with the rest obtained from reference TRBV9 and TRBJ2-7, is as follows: DSGVTQTPKHLITATGQRVTLRCSPRSGDLSVYWYQQSLDQGLQFLIQYYNGEERAKGNILERFSAQQFPDLHSELNLSSLELGDSALYFCASSVGTSYEQYFGPGTRLTVT.